The 15 T cell receptor beta chains reported below all come from one sample, sequenced in a study of spatial heterogeneity in lung cancer. The study, taken as a whole, reports: Within tumors, counts of expanded alpha and beta TCRs tracked tumor mutation counts.

These receptors lack a known antigen. From the 5' RACE reads, TCRdb called clonotypes with MiXCR, one entry per CDR3 protein. Counted here are some 4,900 distinct CDR3 sequences, 10% to 15% occurring once; the ten biggest clones make up over 9%. Specified time point: sample taken at primary tumor resection. Sequencing was performed on lung tumor tissue, taken at surgery. Source of these receptors: a female donor with early-stage non-small cell lung cancer.

This chain links TRBV13 with TRBJ2-7, with D uncertain. The CDR3 spans 13 residues. Looked up from germline, CDR1 is PRHDT and CDR2 is FYEKMQ (reference sequence). Trimming took 5 bases from V and 6 from J, leaving 14 bases between them. The DNA of the CDR3 is TGTGCCAGCAGCCCCGGCCACTACACCGAGCAGTACTTC. Translated, it gives CASSPGHYTEQYF.

The rearrangement joins TRBV7-2 to TRBJ2-7, with 9 bases that match TRBD2. Germline values: CDR1 SGHTA, CDR2 FQGNSA. CDR3 size: 14 residues. The trim removed 4 bases at V and 2 bases at J, leaving 3 bases unmatched. The CDR3 nucleotides read TGTGCCAGCAGCTACCGACTAGCGGCCTACGAGCAGTACTTC. This codes for CASSYRLAAYEQYF.

This chain joins TRBV30 and TRBJ2-3, with TRBD1 matching over 10 bases. Germline CDR1 GTSNPN, CDR2 SVGIG (reference sequence). Trimming removed 1 base from V and 4 bases from J; junction bases left unmatched: 8. The CDR3 runs to 16 residues. CDR3 sequence (DNA): TGTGCCTGGAGTGCCCTGGACAGGGGGAGCGCAGATACGCAGTATTTT. Its translation is CAWSALDRGSADTQYF.

This clonotype was observed a handful of times. CDR3 DNA sequence: TGCAGTGCTAGATTGGACAGGGAAAACATTCAGTACTTC. Its protein is CSARLDRENIQYF. The chain is built from TRBV20-1 and TRBJ2-4, with TRBD1 matching 8 bases. With V trimmed by 2 bases and J by 5 bases, 2 bases remained unmatched. This CDR3 has 13 amino acids. CDR1 is DFQATT and CDR2 is SNEGSKA in the germline V gene (reference sequence).

This clonotype has a count of ten or more. V is TRBV5-1 and J is TRBJ2-1; 10 bases fit TRBD1. Germline trimming cut 4 bases from V and 10 bases from J; bases unmatched to any gene: 8. This CDR3 contains 14 residues. Looked up from germline, CDR1 is SGHRS and CDR2 is YFSETQ. CDR3 loop: CASSIGQGVWEQFF. CDR3 in DNA: TGCGCCAGCAGCATAGGACAGGGGGTGTGGGAGCAGTTCTTC.

The chain employs TRBV6-2 or TRBV6-3 and TRBJ2-2; a possible D gene is TRBD2 (5 bases). Trimming cost V 5 bases and J 5 bases, with 15 bases left between them. Germline CDR1 is MNHEY and CDR2 is SVGEGT. This CDR3 comprises 15 residues. The CDR3 region has the DNA TGTGCCAGCAGTGTCACGGGGTCGGAAACCGGGGAGCTGTTTTTT. Protein product: CASSVTGSETGELFF.

Sample share makes this clonotype medium-sized (0.01 to 0.1%). The chain joins TRBV12-3 or TRBV12-4 to TRBJ2-7; D is uncertain. Trimming removed 2 bases at V and 7 bases at J, with 6 bases between. The CDR3 covers 11 residues. CDR3 amino acids: CASSLFREQYF. The CDR3 coding sequence is TGTGCCAGCAGTTTATTCAGGGAGCAGTACTTC.

This clonotype was detected many times. CDR3 DNA: TGTGCCACCAGTGGAGGCCTGGGACTAGCGGGCTACAATGAGCAGTTCTTC. Translating it yields CATSGGLGLAGYNEQFF. The V and J genes are TRBV24-1 and TRBJ2-1, with 12 bases matching TRBD2. Germline V gene sequence: CDR1 KGHDR, CDR2 SFDVKD. J gave up 3 bases and V 5 bases, and 7 bases lay outside the gene matches. The CDR3 consists of 17 residues.

This clonotype was found many times. The chain is built from TRBV7-3 and TRBJ1-5; 7 nucleotides line up with TRBD1. V trimming: 3 bases; J trimming: 4 bases; junction bases outside the gene matches: 3. Germline V gives CDR1 SGHTA, CDR2 FQGTGA. This CDR3 is built from 14 residues. The CDR3 is CASSLSGGNQPQHF. DNA for the CDR3: TGTGCCAGCAGCTTGTCAGGGGGGAATCAGCCCCAGCATTTT.

By sample fraction, this clonotype is medium-sized. The chain couples TRBV27 to TRBJ1-1, with D possibly being TRBD1 (5 bases). The CDR3 consists of 13 residues. The germline V and J ends were trimmed by 3 bases and 8 bases, with 13 bases remaining between them. Germline CDR1 reads MNHEY; CDR2 reads SMNVEV (reference sequence). CDR3: CASSLGGVPEAFF. The CDR3 region has the DNA TGTGCCAGCAGTTTGGGGGGGGTACCCGAAGCTTTCTTT.

The V gene is TRBV3-1, the J gene TRBJ2-2; TRBD1 might be the D (5 bases). Looked up from germline, CDR1 is LGHDT and CDR2 is YNNKEL (reference sequence). The CDR3 runs 14 residues. Deletions cut 1 base from V and 3 bases from J, with 6 bases between. Written as DNA, the CDR3 is TGTGCCAGCAGCCAAGTGGGGCACACCGGGGAGCTGTTTTTT. Amino acid sequence: CASSQVGHTGELFF.

This chain links TRBV7-2 with TRBJ1-2; no clear D. The germline CDR1 and CDR2 sequences are SGHTA and FQGNSA. Trimming stripped 3 bases from V and 0 bases from J, with 8 bases between. The CDR3 is made up of 14 amino acids. CDR3 DNA sequence: TGTGCCAGCAGCTTCTATGAGGCTAACTATGGCTACACCTTC. Encoded protein: CASSFYEANYGYTF.

This clonotype was observed at least ten times. The rearrangement links TRBV7-2 to TRBJ2-7; D unresolved. The V and J ends lost 4 bases and 2 bases respectively, with 15 bases between them. This CDR3 is 15 amino acids long. Germline lookup yields CDR1 SGHTA and CDR2 FQGNSA. The CDR3 DNA reads TGTGCCAGCAGCTACAACTCGAATCCCCCCTACGAGCAGTACTTC. Protein: CASSYNSNPPYEQYF.

In this sample, this clonotype is medium-sized. V gene TRBV10-3 combines with J gene TRBJ1-2, with a possible D match to TRBD1 (5 bases). There are 13 residues in the CDR3. Trimming took 4 bases from V and 3 from J, leaving 9 bases between them. The germline V gene has CDR1 ENHRY and CDR2 SYGVKD. CDR3 DNA sequence: TGTGCCATCAGTGGGGGCAGCTACTATGGCTACACCTTC. Its protein is CAISGGSYYGYTF.

This clonotype counts as medium-sized (0.01 to 0.1%). The chain joins TRBV10-3 to TRBJ2-7; 10 positions agree with TRBD1. CDR1 and CDR2 from the germline V gene are ENHRY and SYGVKD. The CDR3 runs to 14 residues. Trimming at V came to 5 bases and at J to 5 bases, leaving 6 bases not matched to a gene. The CDR3 is CAISPGQGIHEQYF. In DNA form, the CDR3 reads TGTGCCATCAGTCCGGGACAGGGGATCCACGAGCAGTACTTC.